This T cell receptor (beta chain) was obtained from a study of Graves' ophthalmopathy and Graves' hyperthyroidism. Study findings and constraints: Thyroid clonotypes that were expanded above 0.001 frequency mostly also appeared in blood.

Participants with hyperthyroidism, aged 18 to 65, were newly diagnosed with under 2 months' duration. Amplification of TCR beta CDR3 regions used RNA transcripts. The first-round RT-PCR employed HTBI primers together with the Qiagen OneStep RT-PCR kit. A multiplex PCR was then performed as the second round. MiXCR, applied by TCRdb to the multiplex PCR reads, yields one record per CDR3 protein. The sample shows about 1.2 million distinct CDR3 sequences, about 40% of them seen only once. This clonotype was picked up many times. Its target is unknown. Germline V CDR1 and CDR2: SGHTA, FQGNSA. The CDR3 is 13 amino acids. Trimming took 7 bases from V and 0 from J, leaving 10 bases between them.

This chain joins TRBV7-2 and TRBJ2-7; D is perhaps TRBD2 (6 bases). The receptor was isolated from an adult man with Graves' hyperthyroidism. Sequenced sample: peripheral blood or thyroid tissue (not recorded which). DNA for the CDR3: TGTGCCAGCAAAAATAGCGGCTCCTACGAGCAGTACTTC. Its protein product is CASKNSGSYEQYF.